Included here is one TCR beta chain sequence, with context. Antigen specificity is unknown. Since all of the isolated RNA was reverse transcribed, expressed TCRB transcripts were what got sequenced. The data were produced by immunoSEQ multiplex PCR, yet TCRdb's version contains in-frame clones alone and is incomplete. The sample shows 150,000 to 190,000 clones, roughly 8% of them seen only once. The CDR3 runs to 14 residues. V was pared by 4 bases and J by 9 bases, with 8 bases of the junction left unmatched. Germline loops: CDR1 SGHRS, CDR2 YFSETQ. This sample is part of a study of beta chain features in type 1 diabetes. Study-wide results and caveats: Sampled from patients, naive, central memory and Treg TCRB repertoires appeared more similar than those sampled from healthy donors. At VDJ recombination sites, type 1 diabetes patients had fewer insertions and more deleted nucleotides.

The source material was central memory CD4+ T cells from blood. The rearrangement joins TRBV5-1 to TRBJ1-1; 11 bases fit TRBD1. The receptor was derived from a young man in good health. The CDR3 protein is CASSGSWDRGKAFF. CDR3 DNA: TGCGCCAGCAGCGGGAGTTGGGACAGGGGGAAAGCTTTCTTT.